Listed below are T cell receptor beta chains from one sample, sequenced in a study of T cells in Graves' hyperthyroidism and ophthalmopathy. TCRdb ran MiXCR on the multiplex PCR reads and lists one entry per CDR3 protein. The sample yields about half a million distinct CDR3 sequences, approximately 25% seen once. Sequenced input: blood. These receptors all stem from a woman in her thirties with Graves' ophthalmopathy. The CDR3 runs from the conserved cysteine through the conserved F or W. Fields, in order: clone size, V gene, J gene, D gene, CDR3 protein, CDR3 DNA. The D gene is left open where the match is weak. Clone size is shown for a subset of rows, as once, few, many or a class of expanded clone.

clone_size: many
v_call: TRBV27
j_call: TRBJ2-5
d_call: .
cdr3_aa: CASSRWTDLQETQYF
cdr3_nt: TGTGCCAGTAGCCGATGGACGGACCTCCAAGAGACCCAGTACTTC

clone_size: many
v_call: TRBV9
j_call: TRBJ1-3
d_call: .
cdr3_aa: CASSPSAGAGDTIYF
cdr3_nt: TGTGCCAGCAGCCCCAGTGCAGGGGCGGGTGACACCATATATTTT

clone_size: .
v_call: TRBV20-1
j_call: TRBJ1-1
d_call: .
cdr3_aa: CSARDGRGDTEAFF
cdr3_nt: TGCAGTGCTAGAGATGGTAGGGGGGACACTGAAGCTTTCTTT

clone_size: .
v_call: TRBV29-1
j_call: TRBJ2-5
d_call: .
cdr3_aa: CSVGSGGQETQYF
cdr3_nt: TGCAGCGTTGGGTCGGGTGGGCAAGAGACCCAGTACTTC

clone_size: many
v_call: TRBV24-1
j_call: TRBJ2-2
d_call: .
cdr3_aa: CATSDLMNTGELFF
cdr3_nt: TGTGCCACCAGTGATTTGATGAACACCGGGGAGCTGTTTTTT

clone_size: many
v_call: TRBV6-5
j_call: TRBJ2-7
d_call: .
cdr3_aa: CASSYGRVTYEQYF
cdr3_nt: TGTGCCAGCAGTTATGGCAGGGTGACCTACGAGCAGTACTTC

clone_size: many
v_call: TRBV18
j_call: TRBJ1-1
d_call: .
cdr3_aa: CASSPGGGNMNTEAFF
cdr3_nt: TGTGCCAGCTCACCGGGCGGGGGTAACATGAACACTGAAGCTTTCTTT

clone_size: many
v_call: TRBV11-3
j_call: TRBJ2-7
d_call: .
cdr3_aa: CAQGSRDFYEQYF
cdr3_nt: TGTGCCCAAGGGAGCCGAGACTTCTACGAGCAGTACTTC

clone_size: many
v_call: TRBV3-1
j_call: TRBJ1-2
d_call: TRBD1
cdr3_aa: CASSQQPDRQGYTF
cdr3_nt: TGTGCCAGCAGCCAACAACCGGACAGGCAAGGCTACACCTTC

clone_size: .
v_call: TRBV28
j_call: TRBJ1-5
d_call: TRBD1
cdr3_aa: CASTSGQGNSQPQHF
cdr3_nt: TGTGCCAGCACCTCCGGACAGGGGAACAGTCAGCCCCAGCATTTT

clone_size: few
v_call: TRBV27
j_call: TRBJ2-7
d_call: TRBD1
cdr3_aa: CASKGTGNSYEQYF
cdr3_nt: TGTGCCAGCAAGGGGACAGGCAACTCCTACGAGCAGTACTTC

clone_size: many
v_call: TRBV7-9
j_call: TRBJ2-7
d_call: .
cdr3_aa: CASSQPPGQEQYF
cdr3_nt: TGTGCCAGCAGCCAACCACCGGGACAAGAGCAGTACTTC

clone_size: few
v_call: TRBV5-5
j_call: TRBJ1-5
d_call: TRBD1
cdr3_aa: CASSFGDRGHQHF
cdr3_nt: TGTGCCAGCAGTTTCGGGGACAGGGGGCATCAGCATTTT

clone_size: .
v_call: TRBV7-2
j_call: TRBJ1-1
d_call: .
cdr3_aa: CASSSDVLRNTEAFF
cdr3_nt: TGTGCCAGCAGCTCGGACGTTTTAAGGAACACTGAAGCTTTCTTT

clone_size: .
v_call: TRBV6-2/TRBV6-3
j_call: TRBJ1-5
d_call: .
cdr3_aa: CSSTDGNRSGIVGNQPQHF
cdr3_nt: TGTTCCAGCACCGACGGGAACAGGTCAGGGATAGTGGGCAATCAGCCCCAGCATTTT

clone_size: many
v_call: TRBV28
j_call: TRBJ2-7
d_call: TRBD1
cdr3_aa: CASREGGNDEQYF
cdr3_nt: TGTGCCAGCAGGGAAGGGGGCAACGACGAGCAGTACTTC

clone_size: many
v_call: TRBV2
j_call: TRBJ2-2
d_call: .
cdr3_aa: CASRRTPANTGELFF
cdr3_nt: TGTGCCAGCAGGAGGACCCCCGCGAACACCGGGGAGCTGTTTTTT

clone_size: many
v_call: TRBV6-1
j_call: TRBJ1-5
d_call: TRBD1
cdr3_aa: CASGDRDNQPQHF
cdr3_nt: TGTGCCAGCGGTGACAGGGACAATCAGCCCCAGCATTTT

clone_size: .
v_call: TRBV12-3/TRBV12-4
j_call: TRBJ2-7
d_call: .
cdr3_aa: CASSSLGLYEQYF
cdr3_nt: TGTGCCAGCAGTTCTTTAGGCCTATACGAGCAGTACTTC

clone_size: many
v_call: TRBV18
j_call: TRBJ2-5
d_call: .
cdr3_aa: CASSPPAVKETQYF
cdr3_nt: TGTGCCAGCTCACCACCCGCAGTAAAAGAGACCCAGTACTTC

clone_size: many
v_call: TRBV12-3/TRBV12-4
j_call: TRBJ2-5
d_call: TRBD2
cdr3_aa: CASSLKSGGPETQYF
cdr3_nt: TGTGCCAGCAGTTTAAAGTCGGGAGGGCCCGAGACCCAGTACTTC

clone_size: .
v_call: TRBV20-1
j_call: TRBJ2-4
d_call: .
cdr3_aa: CSARGDFGKNIKYF
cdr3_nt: TGCAGTGCTAGGGGGGACTTCGGTAAAAACATTAAGTACTTC

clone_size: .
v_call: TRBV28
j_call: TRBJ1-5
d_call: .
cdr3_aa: CASMASVRRSNQPQHF
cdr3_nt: TGTGCCAGCATGGCCTCGGTTAGGAGGAGCAATCAGCCCCAGCATTTT

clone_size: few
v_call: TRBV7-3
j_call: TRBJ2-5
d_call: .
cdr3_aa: CASSILGGGQETQCF
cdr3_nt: TGTGCCAGCAGCATTCTAGGGGGGGGACAAGAGACCCAGTGCTTC

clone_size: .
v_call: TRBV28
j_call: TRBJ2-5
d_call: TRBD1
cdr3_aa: CASRTRGLETQYF
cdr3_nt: TGTGCCAGCAGGACCAGGGGGTTGGAGACCCAGTACTTC

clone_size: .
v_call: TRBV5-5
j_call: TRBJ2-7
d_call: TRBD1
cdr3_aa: CASSGGQGFHEQYF
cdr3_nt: TGTGCCAGCAGCGGTGGACAGGGCTTCCACGAGCAGTACTTC

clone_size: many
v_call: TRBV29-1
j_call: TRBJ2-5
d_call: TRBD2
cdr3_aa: CSVPGQASGEGTQYF
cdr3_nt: TGCAGCGTTCCAGGGCAGGCTAGCGGGGAAGGGACCCAGTACTTC

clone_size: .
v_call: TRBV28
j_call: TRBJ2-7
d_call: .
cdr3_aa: CASSLRSGDFHEQYF
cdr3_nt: TGTGCCAGCAGTTTAAGATCGGGGGATTTCCACGAGCAGTACTTC

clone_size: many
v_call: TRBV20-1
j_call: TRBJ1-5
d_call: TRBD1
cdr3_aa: CSAQTGLGQPQHF
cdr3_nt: TGCAGTGCTCAGACAGGGCTGGGTCAGCCCCAGCATTTT

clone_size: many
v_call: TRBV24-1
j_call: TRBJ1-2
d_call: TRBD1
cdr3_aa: CATSDPGQVYGYTF
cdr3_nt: TGTGCCACCAGTGACCCGGGACAGGTCTATGGCTACACCTTC